This T cell receptor (beta chain) was recorded in a study of shared clonotypes between healthy human individuals (dated by TCRdb to about 2020). Background for the entire study: Three men and a couple of women, aged 18 to 49 years, made up the cohort. For each donor, CD4 naive and CD4 memory were each run on three plates, CD8 naive on two plates, and CD8 memory on one plate. Blood TCR repertoires of about 5 healthy adults were deeply sequenced to estimate repertoire size and the extent of clonotype sharing between individuals. To increase sequencing depth and limit assay-specific biases, different laboratories used diverse techniques to prepare libraries and sequence TCR repertoires. Leukapheresis yielded between about 0.94 and 10 billion PBMCs per donor.

This clone was seen only once. The antigen it binds to is not known. The sample holds no much larger clone one base away, and base qualities are not on file. V and J are trimmed by 6 bases and 2 bases, and the gene matches miss 11 bases of the junction. Inclusive of the bounding cysteine and phenylalanine, the CDR3 is 16 residues long. Left in the record is the CDR3 DNA by itself, 48 bases read in frame from the first base. The germline V gene yields KGHSH for CDR1 and LQKENI for CDR2. Using the deep immunoSEQ assay, multiplex PCR amplified TCR CDR3 regions from genomic DNA. Genomic DNA extracted from each cell subset was distributed evenly over all wells of several immunoSEQ 96-well plates, and each plate served as one replicate. For sorted subsets, 200 to 250 ng of genomic DNA, equivalent to roughly 30,000 T cell genomes, went into each replicate PCR. Purified libraries were measured with a Qubit 3.0 fluorometer, size-checked on a Bioanalyzer 2100, and measured again with the KAPA Library Quantification kit. Every immunoSEQ 96-well plate was sequenced on a separate single-read 150-cycle Illumina NextSeq 550 flow cell. From the authors' description of their analysis: Because only junctional sequences without quality scores were contained in the immunoSEQ output, filtering matching that applied to full-length reads could not be performed. Sequences were annotated with PyIR, a Python wrapper for IgBLAST v1.9, and V/J genes and CDR3 were assigned using IMGT germline references. Reads were removed for weak V/J assignments (E-value above 1e-6), missing CDR3, stop codons, out-of-frame junctions, or ambiguous translated residues. V3J clonotypes were defined as sequences sharing the same inferred V gene, J gene, and CDR3 amino acid sequence. Percentage overlap between repertoires was computed as shared unique clonotypes divided by the size of the smaller repertoire. Richness of each repertoire was evaluated using RTK rarefaction, the Chao1 estimator, and Recon v2.1 estimates of unobserved clonotypes. Generation probabilities for all TCRbeta clonotypes obtained by the gDNA method from four donors were computed using OLGA. TCRdb limited this immuneACCESS table to in-frame rearrangements with V and J called. A share of clones is missing; checked studies link under half to unresolved V genes, and the rest is unexplained. V and J calls and clone size are given by that table; D and trimming were obtained from the DNA. This sample holds approximately 500,000 clones; approximately 95% were observed only once. Roughly 0.06% of the sample rests with the top ten.

Donors were healthy HIV-negative adults with no recently reported acute infections or vaccinations. Every donor was a Caucasian adult residing in Nashville, Tennessee, USA. CD4+ T cells were enriched by magnetic negative selection, after which naive cells were positively selected on CD45RA and the negative fraction was taken as the memory subset. Blood was collected by leukapheresis, and PBMCs were isolated by Ficoll-Histopaque density gradient centrifugation and then cryopreserved in liquid nitrogen vapor phase. Analytical flow cytometry was used to check the purity and quantity of each magnetically sorted T cell population. Genomic DNA was isolated from each sorted fraction and quantified by UV absorbance on a Nanodrop 2000c. Overall results and qualifications from the work: Pairwise subsampling indicated that sequencing depth was expected to affect the degree of clonotype sharing among donors. Naive subsets generally had larger estimated clonotype richness than memory subsets did. Even with the large sequencing depth, rarefaction of the sorted-subset datasets indicated that sequencing was incomplete. The small number of donors limited the genetic and exposure-history diversity represented. Across a handful of donors, about 5% of naive CD4, approximately 3.5% of naive CD8, 2.3% of memory CD4, and around 0.4% of memory CD8 clonotypes were shared. Only blood was sampled, and tissue TCR repertoires likely differ from those in blood. Compared with non-shared clonotypes, the clonotypes found in all four sorted-subset donors had higher generation probabilities.

The rearranged segments are TRBV18 and TRBJ2-7; 9 bases in the junction line up with TRBD2. The sequence came from a woman in her twenties or thirties in good health. Sequenced sample: naive CD4+ T cells sorted from blood. The cell subset or site label of this sample denotes: CD45RA+ positively selected. The CDR3 protein: CASSPVAGEFPYEQYF. The DNA sequence reads TGTGCCAGCTCTCCTGTAGCGGGGGAATTCCCCTACGAGCAGTACTTC.